This T cell receptor (beta chain) was sequenced during a study of T cell responses to AZD1222 COVID-19 vaccine. Study as a whole: The analysis combined second doses at about 4 or about 12 weeks.

This table comes from immunoSEQ multiplex PCR, and its TCRdb copy is limited to in-frame clones, with some not included. The sample contains over 65,000 clones, 70% to 85% of which appear only once. V was clipped by 7 bases and J by 7 bases, with 8 bases between them. The CDR3 covers 10 residues. Germline V CDR1 and CDR2: DFQATT, SNEGSKA (reference sequence). Worth noting for this clone: The antigen is undetermined.

General study points: CD4 TCRs covered the whole spike, strongest at regions 160-218 and 743-854. Among the donors, most were white British and more were female, and clonal diversity was possibly underestimated. Unmutated variant regions are reportedly the target of nearly half of TCRs that are spike-specific.

The starting material was peripheral blood, obtained on day 0 of AZD1222 vaccination. The chain uses TRBV20-1 and TRBJ1-5; tentatively, D is TRBD1 (5 bases). The clonotype originates from an adult in good health. CDR3 bases: TGCAGTGGGGGGGACCAGCCCCAGCATTTT. Its protein is CSGGDQPQHF.